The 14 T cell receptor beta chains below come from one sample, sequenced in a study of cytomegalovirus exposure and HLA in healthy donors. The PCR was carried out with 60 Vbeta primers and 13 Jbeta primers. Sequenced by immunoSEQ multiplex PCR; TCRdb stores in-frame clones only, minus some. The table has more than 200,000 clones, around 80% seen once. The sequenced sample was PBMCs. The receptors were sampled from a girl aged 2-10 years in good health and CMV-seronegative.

The CDR3 coding sequence is TGCGCCAGCAGCCAAACTCTTTTGCAGGGCCCCGAACATCGGAACACTGAAGCTTTCTTT. It encodes CASSQTLLQGPEHRNTEAFF. The chain links TRBV4-1 to TRBJ1-1; TRBD1 is a possible D gene (5 bases). Trimming cost V 2 bases and J 1 base, with 26 bases left between them. Germline assignment: CDR1 MGHRA and CDR2 YSYEKL. The length of the CDR3 is 20 residues.

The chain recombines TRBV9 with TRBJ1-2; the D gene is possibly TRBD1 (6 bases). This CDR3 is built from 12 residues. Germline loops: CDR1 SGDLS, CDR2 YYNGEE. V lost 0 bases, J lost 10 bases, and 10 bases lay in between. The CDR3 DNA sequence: TGTGCCAGCAGCGTAGGAGGGGGTGCCTACACCTTC. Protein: CASSVGGGAYTF. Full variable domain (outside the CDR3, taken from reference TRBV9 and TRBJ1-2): DSGVTQTPKHLITATGQRVTLRCSPRSGDLSVYWYQQSLDQGLQFLIQYYNGEERAKGNILERFSAQQFPDLHSELNLSSLELGDSALYFCASSVGGGAYTFGSGTRLTVV.

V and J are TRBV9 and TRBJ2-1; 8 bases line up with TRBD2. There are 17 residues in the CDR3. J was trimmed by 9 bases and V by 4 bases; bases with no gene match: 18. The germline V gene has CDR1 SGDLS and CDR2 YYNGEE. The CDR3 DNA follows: TGTGCCAGCAGCCCATTAGAGGGCGGGGGGCCCTTGGGTGAGCAGTTCTTC. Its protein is CASSPLEGGGPLGEQFF. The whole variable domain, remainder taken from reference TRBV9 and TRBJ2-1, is DSGVTQTPKHLITATGQRVTLRCSPRSGDLSVYWYQQSLDQGLQFLIQYYNGEERAKGNILERFSAQQFPDLHSELNLSSLELGDSALYFCASSPLEGGGPLGEQFFGPGTRLTVL.

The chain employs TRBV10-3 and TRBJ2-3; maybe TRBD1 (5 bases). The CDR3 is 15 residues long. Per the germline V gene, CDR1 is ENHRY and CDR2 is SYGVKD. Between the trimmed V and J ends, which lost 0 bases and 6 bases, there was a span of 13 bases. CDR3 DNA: TGTGCCATCAGTGAGTCGGGCCTACCAGGGGATACGCAGTATTTT. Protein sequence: CAISESGLPGDTQYF.

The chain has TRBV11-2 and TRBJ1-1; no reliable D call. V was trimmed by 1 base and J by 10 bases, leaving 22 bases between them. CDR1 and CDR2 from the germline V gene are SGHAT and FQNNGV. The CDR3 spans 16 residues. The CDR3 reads CASSLGWERRDFTAFF. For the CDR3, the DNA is TGTGCCAGCAGCTTAGGATGGGAGCGCAGAGACTTTACAGCTTTCTTT.

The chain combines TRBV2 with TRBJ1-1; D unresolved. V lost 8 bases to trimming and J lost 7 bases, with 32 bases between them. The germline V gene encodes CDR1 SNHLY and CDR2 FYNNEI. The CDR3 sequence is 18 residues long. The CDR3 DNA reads TGTGCCAGCGATGATGCGGGTAAGCGGAAACGTCATATAGTTGAAGCTTTCTTT. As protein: CASDDAGKRKRHIVEAFF. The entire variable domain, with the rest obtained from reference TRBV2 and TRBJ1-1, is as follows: EPEVTQTPSHQVTQMGQEVILRCVPISNHLYFYWYRQILGQKVEFLVSFYNNEISEKSEIFDDQFSVERPDGSNFTLKIRSTKLEDSAMYFCASDDAGKRKRHIVEAFFGQGTRLTVV.

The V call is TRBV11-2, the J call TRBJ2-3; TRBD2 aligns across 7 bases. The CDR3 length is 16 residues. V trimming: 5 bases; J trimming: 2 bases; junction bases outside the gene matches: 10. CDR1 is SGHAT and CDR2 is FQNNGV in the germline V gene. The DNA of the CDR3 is TGTGCCAGCAGCCCTTGGGGGGGAGGAACCACAGATACGCAGTATTTT. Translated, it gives CASSPWGGGTTDTQYF.

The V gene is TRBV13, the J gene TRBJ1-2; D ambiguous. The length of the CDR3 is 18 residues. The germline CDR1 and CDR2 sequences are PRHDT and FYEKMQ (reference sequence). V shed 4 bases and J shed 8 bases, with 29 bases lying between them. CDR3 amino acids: CASSSRPGRLARVGGYTF. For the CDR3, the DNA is TGTGCCAGCAGCTCCCGCCCGGGGAGGTTAGCACGCGTGGGGGGCTACACCTTC.

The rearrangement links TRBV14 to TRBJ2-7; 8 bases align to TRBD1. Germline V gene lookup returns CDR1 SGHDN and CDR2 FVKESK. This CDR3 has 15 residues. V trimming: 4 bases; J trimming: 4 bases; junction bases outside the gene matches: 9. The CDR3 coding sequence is TGTGCCAGCAGCCCAGGAAGGCAGGGGGCGTACGAGCAGTACTTC. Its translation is CASSPGRQGAYEQYF.

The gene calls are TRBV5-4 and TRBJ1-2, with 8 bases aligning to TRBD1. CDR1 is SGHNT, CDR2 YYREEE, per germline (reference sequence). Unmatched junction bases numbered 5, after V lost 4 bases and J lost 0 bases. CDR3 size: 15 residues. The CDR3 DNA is TGTGCCAGCAGCCCTTCGACAGGGGCTAACTATGGCTACACCTTC. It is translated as CASSPSTGANYGYTF.

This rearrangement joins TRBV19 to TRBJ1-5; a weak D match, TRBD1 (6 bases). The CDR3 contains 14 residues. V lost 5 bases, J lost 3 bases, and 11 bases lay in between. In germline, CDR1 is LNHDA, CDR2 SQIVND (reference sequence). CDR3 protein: CASSSTGNNQPQHF. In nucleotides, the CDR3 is TGTGCCAGTAGTTCCACAGGGAACAATCAGCCCCAGCATTTT.

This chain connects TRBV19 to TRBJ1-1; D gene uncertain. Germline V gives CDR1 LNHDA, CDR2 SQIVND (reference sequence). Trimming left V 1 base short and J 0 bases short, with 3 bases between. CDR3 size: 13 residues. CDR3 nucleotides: TGTGCCAGTAGTATAGCGGTGAACACTGAAGCTTTCTTT. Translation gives CASSIAVNTEAFF.

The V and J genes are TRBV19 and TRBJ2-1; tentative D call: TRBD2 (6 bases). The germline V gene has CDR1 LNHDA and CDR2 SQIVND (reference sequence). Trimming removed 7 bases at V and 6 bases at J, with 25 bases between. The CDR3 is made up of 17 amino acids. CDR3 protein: CASIKMGMEGQGNEQFF. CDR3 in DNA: TGTGCCAGTATAAAGATGGGGATGGAGGGCCAAGGCAATGAGCAGTTCTTC.

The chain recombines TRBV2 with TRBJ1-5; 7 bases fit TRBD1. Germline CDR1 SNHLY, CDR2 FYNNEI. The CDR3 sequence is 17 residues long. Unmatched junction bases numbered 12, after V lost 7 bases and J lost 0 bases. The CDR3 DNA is TGTGCCAGCACCCGCGGGACAGAAGGTTATAGCAATCAGCCCCAGCATTTT. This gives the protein CASTRGTEGYSNQPQHF.